These 26 T cell receptor beta chains were sequenced from one sample in a study of TIL therapy for anti-PD-1-resistant metastatic lung cancer. Noted time point: pre-treatment sample, taken before nivolumab and TIL therapy. Sequencing used immunoSEQ v3. Assay: immunoSEQ multiplex PCR; the TCRdb copy retains only in-frame clones and omits some. The sample includes approximately 45,000 clones, 70% to 85% of them seen just once. The sequencing here drew on blood, taken at baseline. These receptor sequences come from a man between 65 and 80 years old with non-small cell lung cancer.

This sequence joins TRBV4-2 and TRBJ1-2; the match to TRBD1 covers 10 bases. V shed 3 bases, J shed 5 bases, and the junction held 9 bases outside the gene matches. The CDR3 contains 16 residues. The germline V gene has CDR1 LGHNA and CDR2 YNFKEQ. The CDR3 DNA reads TGTGCCAGCAGCCAGACCGGGACAGGGGTCTGGTATGGCTACACCTTC. Protein product: CASSQTGTGVWYGYTF.

The genes are TRBV30 and TRBJ2-1, with TRBD1 matching 7 bases. The CDR3 covers 14 residues. V dropped 3 bases and J dropped 9; count of bases not matched to a gene: 11. CDR1 is GTSNPN, CDR2 SVGIG, per germline (reference sequence). CDR3 amino acids: CAWSLGTAASEQFF. The CDR3 DNA follows: TGTGCCTGGAGCCTCGGGACAGCCGCAAGTGAGCAGTTCTTC.

This chain uses TRBV11-3 with TRBJ2-3; D ambiguous. From germline, CDR1 is SGHNT and CDR2 YENEEA. This CDR3 is built from 14 residues. The V and J ends lost 1 base and 1 base respectively, with 6 bases between them. The CDR3 sequence: CASSLGSGTDTQYF. DNA of the CDR3: TGTGCCAGCAGCTTAGGGTCAGGCACAGATACGCAGTATTTT.

The rearrangement links TRBV9 to TRBJ2-2; the D gene is possibly TRBD1 (6 bases). V was shortened by 0 bases and J by 4 bases, with 10 bases between the two germline ends. CDR3 length: 15 residues. Germline values: CDR1 SGDLS, CDR2 YYNGEE. In nucleotides, the CDR3 is TGTGCCAGCAGCGTAGGACAGGTAGTCACCGGGGAGCTGTTTTTT. This sequence encodes CASSVGQVVTGELFF.

The chain employs TRBV6-5 and TRBJ2-7; unclear D gene. V was clipped by 5 bases and J by 6 bases, with 8 bases between them. The germline V gene encodes CDR1 MNHEY and CDR2 SVGAGI. The CDR3 spans 11 residues. Here the CDR3 DNA reads TGTGCCAGCAGTCAGCAGTTCGAGCAGTACTTC. Its translation: CASSQQFEQYF.

The rearrangement joins TRBV9 to TRBJ2-7; D might be TRBD1 (5 bases). The germline V and J ends were trimmed by 0 bases and 7 bases, with 17 bases remaining between them. Per germline, CDR1 SGDLS and CDR2 YYNGEE. This CDR3 is 15 amino acids long. For the CDR3, the DNA is TGTGCCAGCAGCGTAGGGGCAGGGATTACGAGGGAGCAGTACTTC. Protein product: CASSVGAGITREQYF. Looking up the rest from reference TRBV9 and TRBJ2-7 gives the full variable domain: DSGVTQTPKHLITATGQRVTLRCSPRSGDLSVYWYQQSLDQGLQFLIQYYNGEERAKGNILERFSAQQFPDLHSELNLSSLELGDSALYFCASSVGAGITREQYFGPGTRLTVT.

V and J are TRBV11-3 and TRBJ2-1; 11 bases are shared with TRBD2. Per germline, CDR1 SGHNT and CDR2 YENEEA. The CDR3 covers 16 residues. J lost 6 bases, V lost 0 bases, and 4 bases had no gene match. CDR3 protein: CASSLELAGVCNEQFF. The CDR3 DNA reads TGTGCCAGCAGCTTAGAACTAGCGGGAGTATGCAATGAGCAGTTCTTC.

The rearrangement uses TRBV14 and TRBJ2-2; 7 nucleotides agree with TRBD1. The CDR3 consists of 15 residues. The junction had 11 bases not matched to a gene; V was cut back by 8 bases and J by 5 bases. Germline values: CDR1 SGHDN, CDR2 FVKESK. The CDR3 reads CASRQGQVNTGELFF. CDR3 nucleotides: TGTGCCAGCCGTCAAGGACAGGTTAATACCGGGGAGCTGTTTTTT.

The gene calls are TRBV29-1 and TRBJ1-5, with D maybe TRBD1 (5 bases). The CDR3 is 13 residues long. The ends were cut back, 3 bases at V and 4 bases at J, with 10 bases in the middle. The germline CDR1 and CDR2 sequences are SQVTM and ANQGSEA. This chain's CDR3 is CSVDTGVNQPQHF. CDR3 coding DNA: TGCAGCGTTGATACGGGGGTGAATCAGCCCCAGCATTTT. The whole variable domain, filled in from reference TRBV29-1 and TRBJ1-5, reads SAVISQKPSRDICQRGTSLTIQCQVDSQVTMMFWYRQQPGQSLTLIATANQGSEATYESGFVIDKFPISRPNLTFSTLTVSNMSPEDSSIYLCSVDTGVNQPQHFGDGTRLSIL.

V gene TRBV6-5 combines with J gene TRBJ2-1; weak D call: TRBD2 (5 bases). This CDR3 is built from 14 residues. CDR1 and CDR2 from the germline V gene are MNHEY and SVGAGI. The V end was cut by 9 bases, the J end by 2 bases, with 14 bases between. CDR3: CASSLGLTYNEQFF. In DNA form, the CDR3 reads TGTGCCAGTTCACTAGGTCTAACCTACAATGAGCAGTTCTTC.

The gene calls are TRBV7-9 and TRBJ1-6; tentative D call: TRBD1 (6 bases). Germline loops: CDR1 SEHNR, CDR2 FQNEAQ (reference sequence). The V end was cut by 5 bases, the J end by 3 bases, with 11 bases between. CDR3 size: 15 residues. Here the CDR3 reads CASSPPGVYNSPLHF. The DNA for the CDR3 is TGTGCCAGCAGCCCACCAGGGGTCTATAATTCACCCCTCCACTTT.

The chain recombines TRBV27 with TRBJ2-7, with D possibly being TRBD1 (5 bases). V gave up 7 bases and J gave up 0 bases, with 16 bases separating them. The CDR3 totals 15 residues. Germline V gene sequence: CDR1 MNHEY, CDR2 SMNVEV (reference sequence). This CDR3 reads CASILFWGSSYEQYF. CDR3 nucleotide sequence: TGTGCCAGCATCCTTTTCTGGGGCAGCTCCTACGAGCAGTACTTC.

V and J are TRBV6-1 and TRBJ1-5, with D possibly being TRBD1 (5 bases). In germline, CDR1 is MNHNS, CDR2 SASEGT. The V gene lost 1 base and the J gene lost 4 bases, with 11 bases spanning the gap. CDR3 length equals 15 residues. CDR3 residues: CASSEGWTQNQPQHF. The CDR3 DNA reads as TGTGCCAGCAGTGAAGGGTGGACACAGAATCAGCCCCAGCATTTT.

This clone counts as medium-sized. The sample has other DNA sequences that encode this CDR3 too. This rearrangement joins TRBV19 to TRBJ1-1, with D perhaps matching TRBD1 (5 bases). This CDR3 region has 13 residues. Germline CDR1 reads LNHDA; CDR2 reads SQIVND (reference sequence). V lost 1 base and J 5 bases, leaving 8 bases between the germline ends. DNA for the CDR3: TGTGCCAGTAGTATAGGGGGGGGGACTGAAGCTTTCTTT. It encodes CASSIGGGTEAFF.

The chain couples TRBV6-6 to TRBJ1-5; no firm D call. There are 14 residues in the CDR3. Germline V gene sequence: CDR1 MNHNY, CDR2 SVGAGI (reference sequence). V lost 5 bases to trimming and J lost 5 bases, with 13 bases between them. The CDR3 nucleotides are TGTGCCAGCAGTACGGTCCGGACCTATCAGCCCCAGCATTTT. Amino acids: CASSTVRTYQPQHF.

The rearrangement uses TRBV9 and TRBJ1-2; TRBD1 is a possible D gene (6 bases). Germline CDR1 SGDLS, CDR2 YYNGEE. CDR3 size: 11 residues. With 7 bases removed from V and 3 bases from J, the gap between germline ends came to 7 bases. CDR3 in amino acids: CASRTDYGYTF. CDR3 nucleotides: TGTGCCAGCCGGACAGACTATGGCTACACCTTC. Based on the CDR3 plus reference TRBV9 and TRBJ1-2, the full variable domain is DSGVTQTPKHLITATGQRVTLRCSPRSGDLSVYWYQQSLDQGLQFLIQYYNGEERAKGNILERFSAQQFPDLHSELNLSSLELGDSALYFCASRTDYGYTFGSGTRLTVV.

The chain employs TRBV4-3 and TRBJ1-2; 7 bases align to TRBD1. CDR1 LGHNA and CDR2 YSLEER come from the germline V gene. The CDR3 covers 15 residues. V was pared by 2 bases and J by 5 bases, with 8 bases of the junction left unmatched. In DNA, the CDR3 is TGCGCCAGCAGCCAATCGACAGGGTTGGGATATGGCTACACCTTC. It yields the protein CASSQSTGLGYGYTF.

The chain joins TRBV29-1 to TRBJ2-3, with TRBD2 identical over 14 bases. CDR3 size: 17 residues. CDR1 is SQVTM and CDR2 is ANQGSEA in the germline V gene. With V trimmed by 1 base and J by 5 bases, 8 bases remained unmatched. The CDR3 region has the DNA TGCAGCGTTGAAGCCGGGACTAGCGGGAGTATCGGAGATACGCAGTATTTT. The encoded protein is CSVEAGTSGSIGDTQYF.

The chain has TRBV5-8 and TRBJ2-7; D perhaps matches TRBD2 (7 bases). Trimming took off 2 bases at V and 3 bases at J, with 15 bases between the two ends. Germline V CDR1 and CDR2: SGHTS, YDEGEE. This CDR3 has 15 amino acids. The CDR3 is CASSFRRGPLYEQYF. The CDR3 DNA sequence: TGTGCCAGCAGCTTCAGGCGGGGGCCCCTCTACGAGCAGTACTTC.

The rearrangement uses TRBV6-6 and TRBJ2-1, with 9 bases fitting TRBD1. The V segment lost 6 bases and the J segment 9 bases; nucleotides outside the gene matches: 15. Germline CDR1 and CDR2: MNHNY and SVGAGI (reference sequence). The CDR3 consists of 16 residues. CDR3 loop: CASSSAGTGYVGEQFF. The CDR3 nucleotides read TGTGCCAGCAGCTCCGCCGGGACAGGGTATGTCGGTGAGCAGTTCTTC.

The rearrangement links TRBV10-3 to TRBJ1-4; D gene unclear. Per germline, CDR1 ENHRY and CDR2 SYGVKD. The CDR3 extends over 14 amino acids. V dropped 5 bases and J dropped 2 bases, with 9 bases sitting between them. The CDR3 region is CAISNLGTNEKLFF. CDR3 sequence (DNA): TGTGCCATCAGTAACCTAGGGACTAATGAAAAACTGTTTTTT.

The chain employs TRBV7-2 and TRBJ2-7; the D gene is possibly TRBD2 (5 bases). The V end was cut by 5 bases, the J end by 4 bases, with 18 bases between. CDR3 length: 15 amino acids. Per germline, CDR1 SGHTA and CDR2 FQGNSA. CDR3 nucleotides: TGTGCCAGCAGCCCCAAGGGTGGGAGTACATACGAGCAGTACTTC. It yields the protein CASSPKGGSTYEQYF. Full variable domain (missing parts from reference TRBV7-2 and TRBJ2-7): GAGVSQSPSNKVTEKGKDVELRCDPISGHTALYWYRQSLGQGLEFLIYFQGNSAPDKSGLPSDRFSAERTGGSVSTLTIQRTQQEDSAVYLCASSPKGGSTYEQYFGPGTRLTVT.

The V gene is TRBV5-1, the J gene TRBJ1-2; 8 bases fit TRBD1. The junction had 3 bases not matched to a gene; V was cut back by 4 bases and J by 4 bases. CDR1 and CDR2 from the germline V gene are SGHRS and YFSETQ. This CDR3 contains 13 residues. The chain's CDR3 is CASSEDRAYGYTF. In DNA, the CDR3 is TGCGCCAGCAGCGAGGACAGGGCCTATGGCTACACCTTC.

V and J are TRBV6-5 and TRBJ2-2, with D hard to call. V shed 0 bases and J shed 1 base, with 9 bases lying between them. Germline V CDR1 and CDR2: MNHEY, SVGAGI. The CDR3 totals 16 residues. DNA of the CDR3: TGTGCCAGCAGTTACTCGAGATCACTGAACACCGGGGAGCTGTTTTTT. Protein product: CASSYSRSLNTGELFF.

CDR3 DNA: TGTGCCAGCAGCCGAGGGACAGGGGGCGCAGATACGCAGTATTTT. As protein: CASSRGTGGADTQYF. The chain employs TRBV7-6 and TRBJ2-3; 12 bases map to TRBD1. The germline V gene has CDR1 SGHVS and CDR2 FNYEAQ. This CDR3 is 15 amino acids long. Trimming cost V 5 bases and J 4 bases; bases outside gene matches: 4.

J is TRBJ2-1 and V is TRBV7-8; D perhaps matches TRBD2 (5 bases). The V gene's germline CDR1 is SGHVS and CDR2 FQNEAQ. This CDR3 spans 14 amino acids. Trimming shortened V by 5 bases and J by 4 bases, and 12 bases separated the two germline ends. CDR3 nucleotide sequence: TGTGCCAGCAGCCTGGGCCGGAGGTACAATGAGCAGTTCTTC. Translated, it gives CASSLGRRYNEQFF.